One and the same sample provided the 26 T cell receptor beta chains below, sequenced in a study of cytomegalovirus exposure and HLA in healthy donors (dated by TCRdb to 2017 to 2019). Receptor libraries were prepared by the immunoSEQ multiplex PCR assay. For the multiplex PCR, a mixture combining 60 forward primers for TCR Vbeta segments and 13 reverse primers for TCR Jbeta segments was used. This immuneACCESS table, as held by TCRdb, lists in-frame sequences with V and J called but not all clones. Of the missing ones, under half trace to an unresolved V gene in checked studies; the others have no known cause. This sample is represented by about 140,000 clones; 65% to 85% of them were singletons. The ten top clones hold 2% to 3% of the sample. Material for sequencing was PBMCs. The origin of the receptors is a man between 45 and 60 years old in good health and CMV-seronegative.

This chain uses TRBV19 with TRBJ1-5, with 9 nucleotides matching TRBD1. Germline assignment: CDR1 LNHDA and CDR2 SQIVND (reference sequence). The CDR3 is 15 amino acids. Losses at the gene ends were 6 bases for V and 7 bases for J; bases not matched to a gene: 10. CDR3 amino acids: CASRWGRTGVQPQHF. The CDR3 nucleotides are TGTGCCAGTAGATGGGGGAGGACAGGGGTACAGCCCCAGCATTTT.

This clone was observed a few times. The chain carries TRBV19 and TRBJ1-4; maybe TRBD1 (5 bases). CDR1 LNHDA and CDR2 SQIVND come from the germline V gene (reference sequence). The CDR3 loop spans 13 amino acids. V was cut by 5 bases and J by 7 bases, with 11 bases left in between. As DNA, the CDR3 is TGTGCCAGTAGTCTCAGGGAGGGTGAAAAACTGTTTTTT. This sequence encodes CASSLREGEKLFF.

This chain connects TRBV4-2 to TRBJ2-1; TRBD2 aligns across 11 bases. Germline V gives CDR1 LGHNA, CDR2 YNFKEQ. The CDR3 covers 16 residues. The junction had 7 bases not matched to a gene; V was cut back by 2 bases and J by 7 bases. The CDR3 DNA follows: TGTGCCAGCAGCCAACTTAGCGGGGGGGCACGTAATGAGCAGTTCTTC. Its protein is CASSQLSGGARNEQFF.

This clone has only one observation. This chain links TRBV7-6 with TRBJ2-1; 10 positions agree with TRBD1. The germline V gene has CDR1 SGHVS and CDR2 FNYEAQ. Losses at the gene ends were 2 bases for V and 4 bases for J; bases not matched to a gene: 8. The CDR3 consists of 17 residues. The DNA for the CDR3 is TGTGCCAGCAGCTTAACACCCGGGACAGGGGTATACAATGAGCAGTTCTTC. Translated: CASSLTPGTGVYNEQFF.

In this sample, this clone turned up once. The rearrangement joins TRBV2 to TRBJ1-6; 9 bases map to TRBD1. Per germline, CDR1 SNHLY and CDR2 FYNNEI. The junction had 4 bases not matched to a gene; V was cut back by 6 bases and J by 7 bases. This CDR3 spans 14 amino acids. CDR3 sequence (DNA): TGTGCCAGCAGGACAGGGGGGGGCAATTCACCCCTCCACTTT. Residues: CASRTGGGNSPLHF.

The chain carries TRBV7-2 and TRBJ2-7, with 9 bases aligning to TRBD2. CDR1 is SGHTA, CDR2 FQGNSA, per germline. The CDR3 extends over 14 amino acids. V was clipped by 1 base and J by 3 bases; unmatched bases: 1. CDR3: CASSLGSGSYEQYF. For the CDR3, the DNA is TGTGCCAGCAGCTTAGGTAGCGGGAGCTACGAGCAGTACTTC.

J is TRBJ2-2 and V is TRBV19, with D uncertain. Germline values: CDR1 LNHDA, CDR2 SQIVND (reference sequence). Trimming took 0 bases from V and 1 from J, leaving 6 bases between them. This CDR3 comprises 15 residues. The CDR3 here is CASSIDRRNTGELFF. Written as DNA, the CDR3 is TGTGCCAGTAGTATAGATCGGAGGAACACCGGGGAGCTGTTTTTT.

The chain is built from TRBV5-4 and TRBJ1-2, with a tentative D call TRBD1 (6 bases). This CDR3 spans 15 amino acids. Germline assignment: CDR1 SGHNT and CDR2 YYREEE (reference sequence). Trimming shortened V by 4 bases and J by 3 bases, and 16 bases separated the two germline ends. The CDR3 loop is CASSPTQGYDYGYTF. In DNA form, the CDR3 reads TGTGCCAGCAGCCCTACCCAGGGGTACGACTATGGCTACACCTTC.

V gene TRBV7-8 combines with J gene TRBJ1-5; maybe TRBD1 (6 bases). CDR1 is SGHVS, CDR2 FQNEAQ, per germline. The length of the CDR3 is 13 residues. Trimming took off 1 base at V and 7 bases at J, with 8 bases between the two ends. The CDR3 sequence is CASSLDREQPQHF. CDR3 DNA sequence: TGTGCCAGCAGCTTAGACAGGGAACAGCCCCAGCATTTT.

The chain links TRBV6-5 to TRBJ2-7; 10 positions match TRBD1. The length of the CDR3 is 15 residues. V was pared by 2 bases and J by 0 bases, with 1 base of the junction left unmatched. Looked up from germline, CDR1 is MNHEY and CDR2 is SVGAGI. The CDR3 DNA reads TGTGCCAGCAGTTACGACAGGGGGCCCTCCTACGAGCAGTACTTC. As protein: CASSYDRGPSYEQYF.

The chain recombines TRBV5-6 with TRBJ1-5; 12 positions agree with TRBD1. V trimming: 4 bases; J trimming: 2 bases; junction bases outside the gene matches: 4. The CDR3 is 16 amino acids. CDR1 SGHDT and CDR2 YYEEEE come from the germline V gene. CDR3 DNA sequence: TGTGCCAGCAGCCCGGGACAGGGGGCAGGCAATCAGCCCCAGCATTTT. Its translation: CASSPGQGAGNQPQHF.

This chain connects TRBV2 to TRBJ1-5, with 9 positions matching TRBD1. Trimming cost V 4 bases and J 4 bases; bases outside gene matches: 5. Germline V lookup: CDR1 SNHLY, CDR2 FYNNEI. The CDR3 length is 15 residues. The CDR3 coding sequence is TGTGCCAGCAGTGCTGGGACAGGGAAAAATCAGCCCCAGCATTTT. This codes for CASSAGTGKNQPQHF. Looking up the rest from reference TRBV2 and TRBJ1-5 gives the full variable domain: EPEVTQTPSHQVTQMGQEVILRCVPISNHLYFYWYRQILGQKVEFLVSFYNNEISEKSEIFDDQFSVERPDGSNFTLKIRSTKLEDSAMYFCASSAGTGKNQPQHFGDGTRLSIL.

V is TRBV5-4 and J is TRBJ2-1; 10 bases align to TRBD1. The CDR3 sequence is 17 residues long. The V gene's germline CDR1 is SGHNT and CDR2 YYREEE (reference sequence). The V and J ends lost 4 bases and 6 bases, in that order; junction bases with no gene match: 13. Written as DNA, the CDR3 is TGTGCCAGCAGCCCGAGCATGGGACAGGGGAGCGGCAATGAGCAGTTCTTC. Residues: CASSPSMGQGSGNEQFF. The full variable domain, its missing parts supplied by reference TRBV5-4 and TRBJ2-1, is ETGVTQSPTHLIKTRGQQVTLRCSSQSGHNTVSWYQQALGQGPQFIFQYYREEENGRGNFPPRFSGLQFPNYSSELNVNALELDDSALYLCASSPSMGQGSGNEQFFGPGTRLTVL.

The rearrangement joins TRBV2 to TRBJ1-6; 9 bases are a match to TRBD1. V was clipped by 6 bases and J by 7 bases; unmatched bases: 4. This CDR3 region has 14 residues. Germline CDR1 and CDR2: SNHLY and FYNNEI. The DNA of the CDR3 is TGTGCCAGCAGCTCCGGGACAGGGAATTCACCCCTCCACTTT. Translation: CASSSGTGNSPLHF.

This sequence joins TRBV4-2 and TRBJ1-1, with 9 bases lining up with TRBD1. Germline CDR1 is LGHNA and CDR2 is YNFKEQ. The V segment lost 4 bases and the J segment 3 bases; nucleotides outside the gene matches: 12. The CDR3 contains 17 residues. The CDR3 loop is CASSPVPGQGHDTEAFF. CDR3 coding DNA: TGTGCCAGCAGCCCCGTCCCGGGACAGGGACATGACACTGAAGCTTTCTTT.

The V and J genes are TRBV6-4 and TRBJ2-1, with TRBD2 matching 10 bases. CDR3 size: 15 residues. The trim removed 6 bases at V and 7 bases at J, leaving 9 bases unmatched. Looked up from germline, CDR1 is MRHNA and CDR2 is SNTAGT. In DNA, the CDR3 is TGTGCCAGCAGCAAAACTAGCGGGGAAGGAAATGAGCAGTTCTTC. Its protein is CASSKTSGEGNEQFF.

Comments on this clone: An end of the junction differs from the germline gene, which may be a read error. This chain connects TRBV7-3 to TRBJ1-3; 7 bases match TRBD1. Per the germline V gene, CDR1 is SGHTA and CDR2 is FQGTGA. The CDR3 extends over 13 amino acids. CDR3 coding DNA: TGTGCCAGCAGCTTAAACAGGGGAAACGCCATATATTTT. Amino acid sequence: CASSLNRGNAIYF.

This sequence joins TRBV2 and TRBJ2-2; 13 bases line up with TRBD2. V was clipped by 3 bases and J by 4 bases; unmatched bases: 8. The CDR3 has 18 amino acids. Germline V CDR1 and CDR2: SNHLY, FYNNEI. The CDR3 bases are TGTGCCAGCAGTGAGGCACTAGCGGGAGGGCCCAGCACCGGGGAGCTGTTTTTT. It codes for CASSEALAGGPSTGELFF.

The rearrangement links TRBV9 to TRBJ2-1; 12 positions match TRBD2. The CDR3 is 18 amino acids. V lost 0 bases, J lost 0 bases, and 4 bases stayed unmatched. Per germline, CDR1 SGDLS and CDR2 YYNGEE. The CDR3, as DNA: TGTGCCAGCAGCGTAGCTAGCGGGGGGGTGAGCTCCTACAATGAGCAGTTCTTC. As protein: CASSVASGGVSSYNEQFF.

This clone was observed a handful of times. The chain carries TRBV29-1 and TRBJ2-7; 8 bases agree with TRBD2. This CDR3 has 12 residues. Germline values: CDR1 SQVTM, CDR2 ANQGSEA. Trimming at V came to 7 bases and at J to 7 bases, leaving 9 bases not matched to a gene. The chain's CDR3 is CSARAGGGEQYF. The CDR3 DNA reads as TGCAGCGCACGGGCGGGGGGAGGTGAGCAGTACTTC.

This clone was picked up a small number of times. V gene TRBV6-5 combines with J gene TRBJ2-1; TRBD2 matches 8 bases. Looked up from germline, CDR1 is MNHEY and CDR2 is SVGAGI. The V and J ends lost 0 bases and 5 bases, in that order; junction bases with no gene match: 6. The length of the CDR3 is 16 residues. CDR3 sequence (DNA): TGTGCCAGCAGTTACTCGATCGGGGGGGGAGACAATGAGCAGTTCTTC. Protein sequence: CASSYSIGGGDNEQFF.

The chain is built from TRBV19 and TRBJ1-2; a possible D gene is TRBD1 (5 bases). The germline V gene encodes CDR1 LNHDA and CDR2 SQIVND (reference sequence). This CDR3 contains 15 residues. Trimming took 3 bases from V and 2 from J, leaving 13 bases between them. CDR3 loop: CASSISWGGNYGYTF. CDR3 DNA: TGTGCCAGTAGTATTTCTTGGGGCGGCAACTATGGCTACACCTTC.

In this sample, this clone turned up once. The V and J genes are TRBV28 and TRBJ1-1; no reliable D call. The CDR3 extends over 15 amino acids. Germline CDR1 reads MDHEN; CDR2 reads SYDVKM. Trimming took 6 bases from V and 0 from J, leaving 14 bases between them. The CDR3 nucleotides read TGTGCCAGCAGACCAAGCGGGGTGATGAACACTGAAGCTTTCTTT. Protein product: CASRPSGVMNTEAFF.

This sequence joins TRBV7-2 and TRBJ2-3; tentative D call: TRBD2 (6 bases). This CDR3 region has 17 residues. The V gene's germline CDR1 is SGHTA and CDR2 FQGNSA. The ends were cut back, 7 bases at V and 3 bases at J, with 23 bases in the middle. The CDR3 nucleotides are TGTGCCAGCACCCCCGGACCGGGAGCGGTAGGGACAGATACGCAGTATTTT. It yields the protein CASTPGPGAVGTDTQYF.

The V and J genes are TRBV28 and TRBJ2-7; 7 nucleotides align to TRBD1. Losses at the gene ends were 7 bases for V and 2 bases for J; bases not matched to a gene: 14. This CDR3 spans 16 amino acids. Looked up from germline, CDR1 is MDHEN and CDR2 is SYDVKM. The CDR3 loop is CASISRTGEFPYEQYF. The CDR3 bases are TGTGCCAGCATATCCCGGACAGGCGAATTCCCCTACGAGCAGTACTTC.

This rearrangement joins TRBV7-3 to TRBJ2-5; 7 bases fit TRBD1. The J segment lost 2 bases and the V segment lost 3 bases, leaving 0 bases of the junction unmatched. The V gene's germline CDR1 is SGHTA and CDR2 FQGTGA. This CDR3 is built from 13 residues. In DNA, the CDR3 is TGTGCCAGCAGCTTGGGACAGCAAGAGACCCAGTACTTC. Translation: CASSLGQQETQYF.